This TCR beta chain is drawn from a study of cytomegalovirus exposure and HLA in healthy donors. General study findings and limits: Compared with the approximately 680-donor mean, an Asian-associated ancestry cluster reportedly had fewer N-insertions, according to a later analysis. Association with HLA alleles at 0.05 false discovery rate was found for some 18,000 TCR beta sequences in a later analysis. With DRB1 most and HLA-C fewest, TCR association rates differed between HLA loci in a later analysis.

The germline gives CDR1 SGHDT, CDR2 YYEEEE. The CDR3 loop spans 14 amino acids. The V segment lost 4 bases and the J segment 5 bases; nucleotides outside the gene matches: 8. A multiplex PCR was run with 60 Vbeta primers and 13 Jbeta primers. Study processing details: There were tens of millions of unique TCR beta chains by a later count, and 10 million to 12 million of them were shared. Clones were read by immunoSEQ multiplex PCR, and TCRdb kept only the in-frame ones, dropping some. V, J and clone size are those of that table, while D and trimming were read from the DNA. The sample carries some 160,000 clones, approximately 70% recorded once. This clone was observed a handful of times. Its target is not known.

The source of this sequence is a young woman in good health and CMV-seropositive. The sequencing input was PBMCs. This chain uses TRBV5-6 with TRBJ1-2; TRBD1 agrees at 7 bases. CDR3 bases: TGTGCCAGCAGCACACCGGGACAGTCATATGGCTACACCTTC. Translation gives CASSTPGQSYGYTF.